This TCR beta chain was observed in a study of T cell changes during pregnancy in multiple sclerosis. Trimming took off 8 bases at V and 6 bases at J, with 11 bases between the two ends. Germline CDR1 and CDR2: MNHEY and SMNVEV (reference sequence). The CDR3 sequence is 11 residues long. Method: immunoSEQ multiplex PCR; TCRdb's copy keeps in-frame clones and lacks some. The data show roughly 35,000 clones, 90% seen once. This TCR was recovered from a female donor with multiple sclerosis, enrolled in a pregnancy study. The chain carries TRBV27 and TRBJ2-7; D is unclear. The sequencing used CD8+ T cells from peripheral blood mononuclear cells, collected in the first trimester of pregnancy. In nucleotides, the CDR3 is TGTGCCAGCGGTGAGACTGGCGAGCAGTACTTC. This codes for CASGETGEQYF.